This section outlines one T cell receptor (beta chain) sequence together with its context. As yet, its antigen is unknown. The sample has other DNA sequences that encode this CDR3 too. The sample belongs to a study of cytomegalovirus exposure and HLA in healthy donors. Study in general: When over 300 donors were genotyped, roughly four fifths of them were found to fall in the Caucasian-associated ancestry cluster.

Findings of the study overall: The study recorded over 150 TCR beta chains that were cytomegalovirus-associated.

Primers for the PCR totalled 60 Vbeta and 13 Jbeta. The assay was immunoSEQ multiplex PCR, and TCRdb's table has in-frame clones only and misses some. Altogether 100,000 to 150,000 clones are present, over 65% being singletons, with the ten largest covering approximately 10%. This receptor was taken from a man aged 30-40 years in good health and CMV-seropositive. Sequencing input: PBMCs.

The CDR3 DNA reads as TGTGCCAGCAGCGAGGGGGGGAGCACTGAAGCTTTCTTT. Its protein product is CASSEGGSTEAFF. V gene TRBV9 combines with J gene TRBJ1-1, with D perhaps matching TRBD1 (6 bases). CDR1 is SGDLS, CDR2 YYNGEE, per germline. The V gene lost 3 bases and the J gene lost 4 bases, with 10 bases spanning the gap. The CDR3 contains 13 residues.